This TCR beta chain was sequenced for a study of blood T cell repertoires in COVID-19. Sequencing used immunoSEQ multiplex PCR; TCRdb keeps in-frame clones, though not all of them. The data contain more than 150,000 clones, 85% to 95% of them singletons. CDR3 length: 13 amino acids. V dropped 8 bases and J dropped 8; count of bases not matched to a gene: 11. The germline V gene encodes CDR1 KGHDR and CDR2 SFDVKD. The chain uses TRBV24-1 and TRBJ2-7, with TRBD2 matching 7 bases. The receptor was derived from a man in his fifties with acute or convalescent COVID-19. Sequencing input: peripheral blood. CDR3 loop: CATKRGRGTQQYF. CDR3 nucleotides: TGTGCCACCAAGCGGGGCAGAGGGACGCAGCAGTACTTC.